This TCR beta chain was found in a study of radiotherapy plus CTLA-4 blockade in lung cancer. Germline CDR1 LNHDA, CDR2 SQIVND (reference sequence). Trimming stripped 4 bases from V and 2 bases from J, with 23 bases between. The CDR3 has 18 amino acids. Sequencing used immunoSEQ multiplex PCR; TCRdb keeps in-frame clones, though not all of them. The sample carries about 38,000 clones, just over 85% recorded once. V is TRBV19 and J is TRBJ1-2, with D perhaps matching TRBD1 (6 bases). The TCR originated in a human donor with non-small cell lung cancer whose response to radiotherapy plus ipilimumab could not be evaluated. The sample consisted of peripheral blood, taken from a patient treated with radiotherapy plus ipilimumab. In DNA, the CDR3 is TGTGCCAGTAGTACCCGACAGGCCACTTTTAACTCAAACTATGGCTACACCTTC. It specifies CASSTRQATFNSNYGYTF.